A selection of T cell receptor beta chains follows, all from one sample in a study of identical twins. TCRdb reanalysed the 5' RACE reads using MiXCR and keeps one entry per CDR3 protein. The data show roughly 1,500,000 distinct CDR3 sequences, with 25% to 35% seen just once and approximately 0.29% held by the top ten. The sequenced sample was cord blood. These receptor sequences come from a newborn girl in good health. Each CDR3 is given with its conserved first and last residue. A D gene is named only where the DNA matches it firmly. Expanded clones are given a class, and other clones once, few, many or no size at all.

D gene: TRBD2
J gene: TRBJ2-3
V gene: TRBV15
CDR3 length: 16
clone size: few
CDR3 protein: CATSRDISGGTDTQYF
CDR3 DNA: TGTGCCACCAGCAGAGATATTAGCGGGGGCACAGATACGCAGTATTTT

D gene: TRBD2
J gene: TRBJ2-5
V gene: TRBV20-1
CDR3 length: 15
clone size: once
CDR3 protein: CSGLAGAVFQETQYF
CDR3 DNA: TGCTCAGGACTAGCGGGGGCCGTTTTTCAAGAGACCCAGTACTTC

D gene: NA
J gene: TRBJ2-4
V gene: TRBV7-9
CDR3 length: 12
clone size: NA
CDR3 protein: CASSLVLNIQYF
CDR3 DNA: TGTGCCAGCAGCTTAGTCCTAAACATTCAGTACTTC

D gene: NA
J gene: TRBJ2-1
V gene: TRBV24-1
CDR3 length: 16
clone size: few
CDR3 protein: CATSGASLFSYNEQFF
CDR3 DNA: TGTGCCACCTCCGGGGCCAGTCTCTTCTCCTACAATGAGCAGTTCTTC

D gene: TRBD2
J gene: TRBJ2-5
V gene: TRBV20-1
CDR3 length: 17
clone size: NA
CDR3 protein: CSARPRLAGVGLETQYF
CDR3 DNA: TGCAGTGCTAGACCCCGACTAGCGGGAGTTGGATTGGAGACCCAGTACTTC

D gene: NA
J gene: TRBJ2-7
V gene: TRBV20-1
CDR3 length: 14
clone size: few
CDR3 protein: CSAQITRSYNEQYF
CDR3 DNA: TGCAGTGCCCAAATAACTCGCTCCTACAATGAGCAGTACTTC

D gene: NA
J gene: TRBJ2-1
V gene: TRBV27
CDR3 length: 14
clone size: few
CDR3 protein: CASHMGGSYNEQFF
CDR3 DNA: TGTGCCAGCCACATGGGGGGCTCCTACAATGAGCAGTTCTTC

D gene: NA
J gene: TRBJ2-3
V gene: TRBV9
CDR3 length: 15
clone size: few
CDR3 protein: CASSVEASAGYTQYF
CDR3 DNA: TGTGCCAGCAGCGTAGAGGCTAGCGCCGGCTATACGCAGTATTTT

D gene: TRBD2
J gene: TRBJ2-1
V gene: TRBV7-2
CDR3 length: 16
clone size: NA
CDR3 protein: CASSSRRLAGYNEQFF
CDR3 DNA: TGTGCCAGCAGCTCAAGACGACTAGCCGGCTACAATGAGCAGTTCTTC

D gene: TRBD1
J gene: TRBJ1-2
V gene: TRBV7-8
CDR3 length: 16
clone size: NA
CDR3 protein: CASSLGSWDRVYGYTF
CDR3 DNA: TGTGCCAGCAGCTTAGGGTCGTGGGACAGAGTCTATGGCTACACCTTC

D gene: TRBD2
J gene: TRBJ2-3
V gene: TRBV20-1
CDR3 length: 13
clone size: NA
CDR3 protein: CSAQTYGLAKQYF
CDR3 DNA: TGCAGTGCCCAAACATACGGACTAGCTAAGCAGTATTTT

D gene: NA
J gene: TRBJ2-7
V gene: TRBV4-1
CDR3 length: 15
clone size: NA
CDR3 protein: CASSQDLRPYNEQYF
CDR3 DNA: TGCGCCAGCAGCCAAGATCTTAGGCCCTACAATGAGCAGTACTTC

D gene: NA
J gene: TRBJ2-1
V gene: TRBV11-2
CDR3 length: 13
clone size: few
CDR3 protein: CASSLDAAGEQFF
CDR3 DNA: TGTGCCAGCAGCTTAGACGCCGCGGGGGAGCAGTTCTTC

D gene: NA
J gene: TRBJ2-1
V gene: TRBV5-1
CDR3 length: 15
clone size: few
CDR3 protein: CASSPGQFSYNEQFF
CDR3 DNA: TGCGCCAGCAGCCCCGGACAGTTCTCCTACAATGAGCAGTTCTTC

D gene: TRBD1
J gene: TRBJ2-7
V gene: TRBV20-1
CDR3 length: 13
clone size: NA
CDR3 protein: CSGWGTGFYEQYF
CDR3 DNA: TGCAGTGGGTGGGGGACAGGGTTCTACGAGCAGTACTTC

D gene: NA
J gene: TRBJ2-2
V gene: TRBV6-1
CDR3 length: 15
clone size: NA
CDR3 protein: CASSRQVTNTGELFF
CDR3 DNA: TGTGCCAGCAGCAGACAGGTTACGAACACCGGGGAGCTGTTTTTT

D gene: NA
J gene: TRBJ2-5
V gene: TRBV27
CDR3 length: 16
clone size: NA
CDR3 protein: CASSSGRGRPEGTQYF
CDR3 DNA: TGTGCCAGCAGTTCAGGGAGAGGAAGGCCGGAAGGGACCCAGTACTTC

D gene: NA
J gene: TRBJ1-2
V gene: TRBV12-3/TRBV12-4
CDR3 length: 14
clone size: few
CDR3 protein: CASSLVGGAGGYTF
CDR3 DNA: TGTGCCAGCAGTTTAGTGGGGGGCGCGGGTGGCTACACCTTC

D gene: TRBD2
J gene: TRBJ2-5
V gene: TRBV9
CDR3 length: 17
clone size: NA
CDR3 protein: CASSVAPNGGARETQYF
CDR3 DNA: TGTGCCAGCAGCGTAGCTCCGAACGGGGGGGCGAGAGAGACCCAGTACTTC

D gene: NA
J gene: TRBJ1-2
V gene: TRBV5-1
CDR3 length: 14
clone size: few
CDR3 protein: CASSLSQANYGYTF
CDR3 DNA: TGCGCCAGCAGCTTGTCCCAAGCTAACTATGGCTACACCTTC

D gene: NA
J gene: TRBJ1-1
V gene: TRBV29-1
CDR3 length: 10
clone size: NA
CDR3 protein: CSGLHTEAFF
CDR3 DNA: TGCAGCGGATTGCACACTGAAGCTTTCTTT

D gene: TRBD2
J gene: TRBJ2-7
V gene: TRBV7-9
CDR3 length: 16
clone size: NA
CDR3 protein: CASSHSGLAGLDEQYF
CDR3 DNA: TGTGCCAGCAGCCATTCGGGACTAGCGGGACTCGATGAGCAGTACTTC

D gene: TRBD2
J gene: TRBJ2-7
V gene: TRBV10-3
CDR3 length: 14
clone size: many
CDR3 protein: CAIRGTSGLYEQYF
CDR3 DNA: TGTGCCATCAGAGGGACTAGCGGACTCTACGAGCAGTACTTC

D gene: NA
J gene: TRBJ2-7
V gene: TRBV20-1
CDR3 length: 14
clone size: NA
CDR3 protein: CSAGPGTHSYEQYF
CDR3 DNA: TGCAGTGCTGGCCCCGGGACTCACTCCTACGAGCAGTACTTC

D gene: TRBD2
J gene: TRBJ2-1
V gene: TRBV30
CDR3 length: 16
clone size: NA
CDR3 protein: CAWSVAGGSSYNEQFF
CDR3 DNA: TGTGCCTGGAGTGTAGCGGGGGGCTCCTCCTACAATGAGCAGTTCTTC

D gene: NA
J gene: TRBJ1-4
V gene: TRBV6-6
CDR3 length: 15
clone size: few
CDR3 protein: CASSSGPPTNEKLFF
CDR3 DNA: TGTGCCAGCAGCTCGGGCCCTCCAACTAATGAAAAACTGTTTTTT

D gene: NA
J gene: TRBJ1-2
V gene: TRBV30
CDR3 length: 12
clone size: NA
CDR3 protein: CAWSVQRGGYTF
CDR3 DNA: TGTGCCTGGAGTGTACAGCGGGGTGGCTACACCTTC

D gene: NA
J gene: TRBJ2-2
V gene: TRBV20-1
CDR3 length: 14
clone size: NA
CDR3 protein: CSARGIEHTGELFF
CDR3 DNA: TGCAGTGCTAGGGGAATTGAGCACACCGGGGAGCTGTTTTTT

D gene: TRBD1
J gene: TRBJ1-2
V gene: TRBV5-1
CDR3 length: 14
clone size: many
CDR3 protein: CASSLDRGNYGYTF
CDR3 DNA: TGTGCCAGCAGCTTGGACAGGGGGAACTATGGCTACACCTTC

D gene: TRBD2
J gene: TRBJ2-7
V gene: TRBV7-8
CDR3 length: 18
clone size: NA
CDR3 protein: CASSLGLAGGLRPYEQYF
CDR3 DNA: TGTGCCAGCAGCTTAGGACTAGCGGGAGGTCTACGCCCCTACGAGCAGTACTTC

D gene: NA
J gene: TRBJ1-4
V gene: TRBV10-3
CDR3 length: 13
clone size: few
CDR3 protein: CAVSGVSNEKLFF
CDR3 DNA: TGTGCCGTCTCTGGGGTGTCTAATGAAAAACTGTTTTTT

D gene: TRBD1
J gene: TRBJ1-2
V gene: TRBV20-1
CDR3 length: 14
clone size: NA
CDR3 protein: CSALVAGTANGYTF
CDR3 DNA: TGCAGTGCATTAGTGGCCGGGACAGCGAATGGCTACACCTTC

D gene: NA
J gene: TRBJ1-1
V gene: TRBV12-3/TRBV12-4
CDR3 length: 14
clone size: NA
CDR3 protein: CASSPDPGDTEAFF
CDR3 DNA: TGTGCCAGCAGCCCCGACCCTGGGGACACTGAAGCTTTCTTT

D gene: TRBD1
J gene: TRBJ1-3
V gene: TRBV6-1
CDR3 length: 14
clone size: NA
CDR3 protein: CASRRQGAGNTIYF
CDR3 DNA: TGTGCCAGCAGGCGACAGGGGGCTGGAAACACCATATATTTT

D gene: TRBD2
J gene: TRBJ2-3
V gene: TRBV28
CDR3 length: 16
clone size: few
CDR3 protein: CASSYPPLAGEDTQYF
CDR3 DNA: TGTGCCAGCAGTTATCCCCCTCTAGCGGGAGAAGATACGCAGTATTTT

D gene: NA
J gene: TRBJ1-6
V gene: TRBV4-1
CDR3 length: 16
clone size: NA
CDR3 protein: CASSQDKTRAMSPLHF
CDR3 DNA: TGCGCCAGCAGCCAAGATAAGACAAGAGCTATGTCACCCCTCCACTTT

D gene: TRBD2
J gene: TRBJ2-1
V gene: TRBV5-1
CDR3 length: 18
clone size: NA
CDR3 protein: CASNIWLAGGSSYNEQFF
CDR3 DNA: TGCGCCAGCAATATCTGGCTAGCGGGGGGGAGCTCCTACAATGAGCAGTTCTTC

D gene: NA
J gene: TRBJ2-3
V gene: TRBV6-1
CDR3 length: 13
clone size: NA
CDR3 protein: CASRPAGADTQYF
CDR3 DNA: TGTGCCAGCAGGCCGGCAGGGGCAGATACGCAGTATTTT

D gene: NA
J gene: TRBJ1-3
V gene: TRBV6-5
CDR3 length: 16
clone size: NA
CDR3 protein: CASSYSGPSSGNTIYF
CDR3 DNA: TGTGCCAGCAGTTACTCGGGGCCAAGCTCTGGAAACACCATATATTTT

D gene: NA
J gene: TRBJ1-4
V gene: TRBV28
CDR3 length: 24
clone size: NA
CDR3 protein: CASSLGAGPNYGYTFGSGNEKLFF
CDR3 DNA: NA

D gene: NA
J gene: TRBJ2-5
V gene: TRBV10-3
CDR3 length: 12
clone size: NA
CDR3 protein: CAIRERWETQYF
CDR3 DNA: TGTGCCATCAGGGAGCGGTGGGAGACCCAGTACTTC

D gene: NA
J gene: TRBJ1-1
V gene: TRBV29-1
CDR3 length: 14
clone size: few
CDR3 protein: CSVLSGGWNTEAFF
CDR3 DNA: TGCAGCGTCCTTTCGGGGGGTTGGAACACTGAAGCTTTCTTT

D gene: NA
J gene: TRBJ1-1
V gene: TRBV21-1
CDR3 length: 17
clone size: few
CDR3 protein: CASSKAPGISGGTEAFF
CDR3 DNA: TGTGCCAGCAGCAAAGCGCCGGGGATAAGTGGGGGGACTGAAGCTTTCTTT

D gene: NA
J gene: TRBJ1-2
V gene: TRBV24-1
CDR3 length: 13
clone size: NA
CDR3 protein: CATSDGGSYGYTF
CDR3 DNA: TGTGCCACCAGTGATGGAGGGTCCTATGGCTACACCTTC

D gene: TRBD1
J gene: TRBJ2-7
V gene: TRBV20-1
CDR3 length: 16
clone size: NA
CDR3 protein: CSAPPRQGFLTYEQYF
CDR3 DNA: TGCAGTGCTCCCCCCAGACAGGGGTTCCTCACCTACGAGCAGTACTTC

D gene: TRBD2
J gene: TRBJ2-4
V gene: TRBV11-2
CDR3 length: 19
clone size: NA
CDR3 protein: CASSSPGSGSSLAKNIQYF
CDR3 DNA: TGTGCCAGCAGCTCCCCGGGTAGCGGGAGCTCCCTAGCCAAAAACATTCAGTACTTC

D gene: TRBD1
J gene: TRBJ1-6
V gene: TRBV20-1
CDR3 length: 14
clone size: few
CDR3 protein: CSASPTGYNSPLHF
CDR3 DNA: TGCAGTGCTAGCCCGACAGGGTATAATTCACCCCTCCACTTT

D gene: TRBD2
J gene: TRBJ2-1
V gene: TRBV5-6
CDR3 length: 15
clone size: many
CDR3 protein: CASSLVLGRGNEQFF
CDR3 DNA: TGTGCCAGCAGCTTGGTTTTAGGGAGGGGCAATGAGCAGTTCTTC

D gene: NA
J gene: TRBJ2-3
V gene: TRBV7-2
CDR3 length: 15
clone size: few
CDR3 protein: CASSLVGHSTDTQYF
CDR3 DNA: TGTGCCAGCAGCTTAGTGGGCCACAGCACAGATACGCAGTATTTT

D gene: TRBD1
J gene: TRBJ2-5
V gene: TRBV4-2
CDR3 length: 14
clone size: many
CDR3 protein: CASSFRDSQETQYF
CDR3 DNA: TGTGCCAGCAGCTTTAGGGACAGCCAAGAGACCCAGTACTTC

D gene: TRBD2
J gene: TRBJ2-1
V gene: TRBV28
CDR3 length: 14
clone size: NA
CDR3 protein: CASSFKLAGDEQFF
CDR3 DNA: TGTGCCAGCAGTTTTAAACTAGCGGGAGATGAGCAGTTCTTC

D gene: TRBD1
J gene: TRBJ2-7
V gene: TRBV5-6
CDR3 length: 16
clone size: NA
CDR3 protein: CASSFFRDRGTGEQYF
CDR3 DNA: TGTGCCAGCAGCTTCTTTCGGGACAGGGGGACGGGGGAGCAGTACTTC

D gene: NA
J gene: TRBJ1-6
V gene: TRBV7-2
CDR3 length: 14
clone size: NA
CDR3 protein: CASSLRSENSPLHF
CDR3 DNA: TGTGCCAGCAGCTTAAGGTCTGAGAATTCACCCCTCCACTTT

D gene: NA
J gene: TRBJ2-7
V gene: TRBV7-2
CDR3 length: 16
clone size: few
CDR3 protein: CASSSSLRDIPYEQYF
CDR3 DNA: TGTGCCAGCAGCTCGAGCTTAAGGGACATCCCCTACGAGCAGTACTTC